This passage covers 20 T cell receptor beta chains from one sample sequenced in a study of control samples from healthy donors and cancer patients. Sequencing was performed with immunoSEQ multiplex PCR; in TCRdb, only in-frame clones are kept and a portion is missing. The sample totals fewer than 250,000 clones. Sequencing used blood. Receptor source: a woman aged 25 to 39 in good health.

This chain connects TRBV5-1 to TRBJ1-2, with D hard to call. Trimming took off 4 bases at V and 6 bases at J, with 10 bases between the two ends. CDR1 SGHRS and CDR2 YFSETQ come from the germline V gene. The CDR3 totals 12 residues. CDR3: CASSRTADGYTF. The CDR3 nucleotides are TGCGCCAGCAGCCGAACAGCAGATGGCTACACCTTC.

The CDR3 coding sequence is TGTGCCAGCAGGCTATTCGGACAGGTCTATAATTCACCCCTCCACTTT. It codes for CASRLFGQVYNSPLHF. The chain couples TRBV2 to TRBJ1-6, with 7 bases aligning to TRBD1. Germline trimming cut 6 bases from V and 3 bases from J; bases unmatched to any gene: 8. The CDR3 consists of 16 residues. Germline lookup yields CDR1 SNHLY and CDR2 FYNNEI.

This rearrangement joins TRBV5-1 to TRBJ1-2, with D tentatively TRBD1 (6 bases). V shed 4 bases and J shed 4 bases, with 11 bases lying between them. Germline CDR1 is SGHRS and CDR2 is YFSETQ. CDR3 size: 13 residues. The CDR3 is CASSPTGPYGYTF. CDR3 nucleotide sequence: TGCGCCAGCAGCCCAACAGGGCCCTATGGCTACACCTTC. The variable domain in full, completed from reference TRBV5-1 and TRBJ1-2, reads KAGVTQTPRYLIKTRGQQVTLSCSPISGHRSVSWYQQTPGQGLQFLFEYFSETQRNKGNFPGRFSGRQFSNSRSEMNVSTLELGDSALYLCASSPTGPYGYTFGSGTRLTVV.

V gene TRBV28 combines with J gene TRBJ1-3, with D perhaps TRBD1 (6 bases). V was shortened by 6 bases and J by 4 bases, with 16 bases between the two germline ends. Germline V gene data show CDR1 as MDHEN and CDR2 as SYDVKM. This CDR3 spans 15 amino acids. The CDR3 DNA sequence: TGTGCCAGCAGCACGAGTACAGGGACCGGAAACACCATATATTTT. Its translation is CASSTSTGTGNTIYF.

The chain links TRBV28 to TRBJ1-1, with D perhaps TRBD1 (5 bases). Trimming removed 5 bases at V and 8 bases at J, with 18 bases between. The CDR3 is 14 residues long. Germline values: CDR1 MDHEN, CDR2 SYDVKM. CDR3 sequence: CASSPLLLRGEAFF. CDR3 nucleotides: TGTGCCAGCAGTCCCCTCCTGTTGAGGGGCGAAGCTTTCTTT.

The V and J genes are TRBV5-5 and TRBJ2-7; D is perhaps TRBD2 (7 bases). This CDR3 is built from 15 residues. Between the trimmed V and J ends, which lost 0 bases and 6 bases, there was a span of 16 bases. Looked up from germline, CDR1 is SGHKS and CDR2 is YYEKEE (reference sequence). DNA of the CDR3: TGTGCCAGCAGCTTGGCCATCGGGGGGCAAGGCGAGCAGTACTTC. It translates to CASSLAIGGQGEQYF.

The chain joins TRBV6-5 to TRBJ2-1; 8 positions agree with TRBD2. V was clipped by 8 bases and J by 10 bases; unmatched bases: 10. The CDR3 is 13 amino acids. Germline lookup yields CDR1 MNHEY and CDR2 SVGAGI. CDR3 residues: CASSLPLAGEQFF. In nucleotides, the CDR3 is TGTGCCAGCTCTCTCCCATTAGCGGGGGAGCAGTTCTTC.

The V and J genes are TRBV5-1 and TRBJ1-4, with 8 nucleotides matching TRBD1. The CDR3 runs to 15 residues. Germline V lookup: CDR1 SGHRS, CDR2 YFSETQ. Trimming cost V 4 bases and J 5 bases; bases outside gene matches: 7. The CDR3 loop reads CASSPWTGLNEKLFF. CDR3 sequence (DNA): TGCGCCAGCAGCCCCTGGACAGGGTTAAATGAAAAACTGTTTTTT.

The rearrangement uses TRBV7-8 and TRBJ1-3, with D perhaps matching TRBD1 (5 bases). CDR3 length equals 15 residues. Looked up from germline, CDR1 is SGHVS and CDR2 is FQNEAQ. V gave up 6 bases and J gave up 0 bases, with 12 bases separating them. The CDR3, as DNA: TGTGCCAGCAGACCTGACAGACTCTCTGGAAACACCATATATTTT. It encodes CASRPDRLSGNTIYF. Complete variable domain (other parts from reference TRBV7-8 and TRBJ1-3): GAGVSQSPRYKVAKRGQDVALRCDPISGHVSLFWYQQALGQGPEFLTYFQNEAQLDKSGLPSDRFFAERPEGSVSTLKIQRTQQEDSAVYLCASRPDRLSGNTIYFGEGSWLTVV.

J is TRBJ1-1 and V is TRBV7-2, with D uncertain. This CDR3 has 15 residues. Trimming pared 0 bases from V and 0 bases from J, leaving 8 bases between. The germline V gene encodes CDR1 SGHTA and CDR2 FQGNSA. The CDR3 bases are TGTGCCAGCAGCTTAGCTCACAGCTTGAACACTGAAGCTTTCTTT. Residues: CASSLAHSLNTEAFF.

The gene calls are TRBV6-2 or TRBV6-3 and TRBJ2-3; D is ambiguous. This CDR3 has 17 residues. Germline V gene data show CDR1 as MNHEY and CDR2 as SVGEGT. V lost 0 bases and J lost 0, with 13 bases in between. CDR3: CASSYSSLGTSTDTQYF. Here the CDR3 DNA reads TGTGCCAGCAGTTACTCGAGTCTGGGCACTAGCACAGATACGCAGTATTTT.

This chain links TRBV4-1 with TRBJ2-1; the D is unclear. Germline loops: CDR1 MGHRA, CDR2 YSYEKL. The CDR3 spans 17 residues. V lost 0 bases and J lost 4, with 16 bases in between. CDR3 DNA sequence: TGCGCCAGCAGCCAAGAAAACGACTTTCTGGGTTACAATGAGCAGTTCTTC. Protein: CASSQENDFLGYNEQFF.

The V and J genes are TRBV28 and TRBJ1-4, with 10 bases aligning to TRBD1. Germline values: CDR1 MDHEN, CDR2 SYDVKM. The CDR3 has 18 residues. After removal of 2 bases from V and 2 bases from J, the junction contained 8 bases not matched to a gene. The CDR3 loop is CASSLGTGVISTNEKLFF. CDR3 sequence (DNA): TGTGCCAGCAGTTTAGGGACAGGGGTTATTAGCACTAATGAAAAACTGTTTTTT.

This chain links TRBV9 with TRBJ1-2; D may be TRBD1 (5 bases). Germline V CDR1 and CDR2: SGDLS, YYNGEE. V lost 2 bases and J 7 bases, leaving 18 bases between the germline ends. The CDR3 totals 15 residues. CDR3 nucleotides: TGTGCCAGCAGCGTCACGCCAGGGCGTGAGCGTGGCTACACCTTC. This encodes CASSVTPGRERGYTF.

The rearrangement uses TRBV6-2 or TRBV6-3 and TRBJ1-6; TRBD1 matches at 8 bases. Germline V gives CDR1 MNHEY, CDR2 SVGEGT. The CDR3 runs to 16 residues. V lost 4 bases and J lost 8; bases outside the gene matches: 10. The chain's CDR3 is CASSSFKDRDDSPLHF. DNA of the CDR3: TGTGCCAGCAGTTCCTTTAAGGACAGGGATGATTCACCCCTCCACTTT.

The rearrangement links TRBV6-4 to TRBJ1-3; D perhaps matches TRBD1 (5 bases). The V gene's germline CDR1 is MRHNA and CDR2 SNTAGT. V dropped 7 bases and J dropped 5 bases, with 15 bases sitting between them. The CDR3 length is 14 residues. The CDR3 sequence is CASIPQGTRNTIYF. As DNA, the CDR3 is TGTGCCAGCATCCCCCAGGGAACCCGAAACACCATATATTTT.

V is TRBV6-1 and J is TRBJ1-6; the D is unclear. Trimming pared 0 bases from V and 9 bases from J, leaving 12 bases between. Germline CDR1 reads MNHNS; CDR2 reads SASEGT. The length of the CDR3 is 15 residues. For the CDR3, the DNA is TGTGCCAGCAGTGAAGCGCGCACAAGGATTTCACCCCTCCACTTT. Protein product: CASSEARTRISPLHF.

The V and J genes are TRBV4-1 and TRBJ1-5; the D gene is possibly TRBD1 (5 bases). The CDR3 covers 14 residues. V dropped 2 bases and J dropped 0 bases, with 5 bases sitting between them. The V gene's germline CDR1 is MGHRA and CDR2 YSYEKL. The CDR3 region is CASSQQGSNQPQHF. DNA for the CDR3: TGCGCCAGCAGCCAACAGGGTAGCAATCAGCCCCAGCATTTT.

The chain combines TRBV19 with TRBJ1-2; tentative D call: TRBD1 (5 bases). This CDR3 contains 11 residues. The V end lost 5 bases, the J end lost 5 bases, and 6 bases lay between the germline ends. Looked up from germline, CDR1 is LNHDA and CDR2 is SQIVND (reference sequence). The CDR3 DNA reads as TGTGCCAGTAGTGCAGGGTATGGCTACACCTTC. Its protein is CASSAGYGYTF.

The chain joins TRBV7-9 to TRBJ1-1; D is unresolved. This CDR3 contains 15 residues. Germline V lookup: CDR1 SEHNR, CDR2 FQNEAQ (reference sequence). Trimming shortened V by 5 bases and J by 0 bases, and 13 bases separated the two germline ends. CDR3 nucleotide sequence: TGTGCCAGCAGCGACATGAGGGTGTTGAACACTGAAGCTTTCTTT. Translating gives CASSDMRVLNTEAFF.